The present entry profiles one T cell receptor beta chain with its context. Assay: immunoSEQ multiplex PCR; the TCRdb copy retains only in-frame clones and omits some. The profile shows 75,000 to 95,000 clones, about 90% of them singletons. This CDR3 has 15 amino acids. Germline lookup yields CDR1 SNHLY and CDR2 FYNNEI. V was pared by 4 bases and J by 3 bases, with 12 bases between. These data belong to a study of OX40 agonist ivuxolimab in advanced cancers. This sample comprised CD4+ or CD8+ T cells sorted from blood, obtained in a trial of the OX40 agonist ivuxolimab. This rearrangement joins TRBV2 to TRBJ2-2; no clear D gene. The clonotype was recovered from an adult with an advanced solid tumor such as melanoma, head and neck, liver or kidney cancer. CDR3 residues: CASSVTKLDTGELFF. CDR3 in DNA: TGTGCCAGCAGTGTGACGAAGTTGGACACCGGGGAGCTGTTTTTT.